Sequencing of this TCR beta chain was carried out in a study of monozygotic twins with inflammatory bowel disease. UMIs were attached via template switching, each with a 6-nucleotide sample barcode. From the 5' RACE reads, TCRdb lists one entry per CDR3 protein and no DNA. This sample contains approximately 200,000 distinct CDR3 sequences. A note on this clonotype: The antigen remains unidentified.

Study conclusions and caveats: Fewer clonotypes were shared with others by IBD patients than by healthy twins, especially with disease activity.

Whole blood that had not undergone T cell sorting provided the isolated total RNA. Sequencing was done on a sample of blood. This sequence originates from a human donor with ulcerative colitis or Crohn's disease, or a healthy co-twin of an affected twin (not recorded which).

CDR3 protein: CSAQTGTQNTEAFF. The chain employs TRBV20-1 and TRBJ1-1; absent DNA, TCRdb's TRBD1 call cannot be checked. The CDR3 is made up of 14 amino acids. In germline, CDR1 is DFQATT, CDR2 SNEGSKA (reference sequence).